This is a list of T cell receptor beta chains from one sample in a study of naive and memory T cell subsets. TCRdb reprocessed the UMI-ligation and nested PCR reads via MiXCR and lists one record per CDR3 protein. Of over 80,000 distinct CDR3 sequences listed, approximately 11% are singletons. Sequenced input: naive CD4+ T cells from blood. The source is a human donor in good health. Each CDR3 is given with its conserved first and last residue. D genes are given only for firm matches. Some rows mark clone size as missing; the rest say once, few, many or name a class of expanded clone.

d_call: -
j_call: TRBJ2-7
clone_size: -
v_call: TRBV6-2/TRBV6-3
cdr3_aa: CASKRKGPYEQYF
cdr3_nt: TGTGCCAGCAAAAGGAAGGGACCCTACGAGCAGTACTTC

d_call: -
j_call: TRBJ2-5
clone_size: -
v_call: TRBV6-2/TRBV6-3
cdr3_aa: CASSSWDFQIQETQYF
cdr3_nt: TGTGCCAGCAGTTCCTGGGACTTCCAAATCCAAGAGACCCAGTACTTC

d_call: -
j_call: TRBJ1-1
clone_size: -
v_call: TRBV11-2
cdr3_aa: CASSLGALGYTEAFF
cdr3_nt: TGTGCCAGCAGCTTAGGGGCTTTAGGGTACACTGAAGCTTTCTTT

d_call: -
j_call: TRBJ2-2
clone_size: few
v_call: TRBV15
cdr3_aa: CATSRVGSRHTGELFF
cdr3_nt: TGTGCCACCAGCAGAGTCGGTAGCAGACACACCGGGGAGCTGTTTTTT

d_call: -
j_call: TRBJ2-7
clone_size: -
v_call: TRBV12-3/TRBV12-4
cdr3_aa: CASSPPRDVYEQYF
cdr3_nt: TGTGCCAGCAGTCCACCCCGGGACGTCTACGAGCAGTACTTC

d_call: -
j_call: TRBJ2-3
clone_size: many
v_call: TRBV15
cdr3_aa: CATRGPRRADTQYF
cdr3_nt: TGTGCCACCAGGGGACCGCGCCGCGCAGATACGCAGTATTTT

d_call: -
j_call: TRBJ1-3
clone_size: -
v_call: TRBV5-1
cdr3_aa: CASRGYESSGNTIYF
cdr3_nt: TGCGCCAGCAGGGGTTACGAGAGCTCTGGAAACACCATATATTTT

d_call: -
j_call: TRBJ2-5
clone_size: -
v_call: TRBV15
cdr3_aa: CATSRGGAQETQYF
cdr3_nt: TGTGCCACCAGCAGGGGAGGTGCCCAAGAGACCCAGTACTTC

d_call: -
j_call: TRBJ2-7
clone_size: many
v_call: TRBV4-2
cdr3_aa: CASSPTRQRGGYEQYF
cdr3_nt: TGTGCCAGCAGCCCCACCAGGCAGAGGGGTGGCTACGAGCAGTACTTC

d_call: TRBD1
j_call: TRBJ1-1
clone_size: few
v_call: TRBV6-2/TRBV6-3
cdr3_aa: CATMMGQGASEAFF
cdr3_nt: TGTGCCACCATGATGGGACAGGGGGCTTCTGAAGCTTTCTTT

d_call: TRBD1
j_call: TRBJ2-1
clone_size: many
v_call: TRBV5-6
cdr3_aa: CASSGFGQGKGYEQFF
cdr3_nt: TGTGCCAGCAGTGGGTTCGGACAGGGTAAGGGCTATGAGCAGTTCTTC

d_call: -
j_call: TRBJ1-2
clone_size: many
v_call: TRBV29-1
cdr3_aa: CSVEQRNYGYTF
cdr3_nt: TGCAGCGTTGAACAGCGGAACTATGGCTACACCTTC

d_call: -
j_call: TRBJ2-5
clone_size: few
v_call: TRBV6-6
cdr3_aa: CASSYTETQYF
cdr3_nt: TGTGCCAGCAGTTACACGGAGACCCAGTACTTC

d_call: -
j_call: TRBJ2-2
clone_size: -
v_call: TRBV29-1
cdr3_aa: CSAARASNTGELFF
cdr3_nt: TGCAGCGCCGCCCGGGCCAGCAACACCGGGGAGCTGTTTTTT

d_call: -
j_call: TRBJ2-2
clone_size: -
v_call: TRBV6-6
cdr3_aa: CASSYDRTGELFF
cdr3_nt: TGTGCCAGCAGTTATGATAGGACCGGGGAGCTGTTTTTT

d_call: -
j_call: TRBJ2-5
clone_size: few
v_call: TRBV7-2
cdr3_aa: CASSSRGRETQYF
cdr3_nt: TGTGCCAGCAGCTCTCGGGGGAGAGAGACCCAGTACTTC

d_call: -
j_call: TRBJ1-1
clone_size: -
v_call: TRBV29-1
cdr3_aa: CSPSSLNTEAFF
cdr3_nt: TGCAGCCCCTCCTCCCTGAACACTGAAGCTTTCTTT

d_call: TRBD1
j_call: TRBJ2-7
clone_size: -
v_call: TRBV6-6
cdr3_aa: CASSRGDRVSEQYF
cdr3_nt: TGTGCCAGCAGCCGCGGGGACAGGGTGAGCGAGCAGTACTTC

d_call: -
j_call: TRBJ2-1
clone_size: many
v_call: TRBV12-3/TRBV12-4
cdr3_aa: CASSFSRRGARQEQFF
cdr3_nt: TGTGCCAGCAGTTTCTCCAGGAGGGGAGCCCGACAAGAGCAGTTCTTC

d_call: -
j_call: TRBJ2-4
clone_size: many
v_call: TRBV20-1
cdr3_aa: CSAREQGKSKNIQYF
cdr3_nt: TGCAGTGCTAGAGAACAAGGGAAATCCAAAAACATTCAGTACTTC

d_call: TRBD1
j_call: TRBJ2-7
clone_size: -
v_call: TRBV28
cdr3_aa: CASRGQGTSYEQYF
cdr3_nt: TGTGCCAGCAGGGGACAGGGGACCTCCTACGAGCAGTACTTC

d_call: -
j_call: TRBJ2-7
clone_size: -
v_call: TRBV5-1
cdr3_aa: CASSLWGSTGANEQYF
cdr3_nt: TGCGCCAGCAGCTTGTGGGGGAGCACGGGAGCCAACGAGCAGTACTTC

d_call: -
j_call: TRBJ1-1
clone_size: few
v_call: TRBV20-1
cdr3_aa: CSARITLGRAFF
cdr3_nt: TGCAGTGCTAGAATTACCCTCGGCCGCGCTTTCTTT

d_call: -
j_call: TRBJ2-3
clone_size: few
v_call: TRBV14
cdr3_aa: CASSQKTPASGQYF
cdr3_nt: TGTGCCAGCAGCCAGAAGACCCCTGCAAGCGGGCAGTATTTT

d_call: -
j_call: TRBJ2-3
clone_size: -
v_call: TRBV21-1
cdr3_aa: CLKDSRPSSTDTQYF
cdr3_nt: TGCCTGAAGGATAGCAGACCGTCTAGCACAGATACGCAGTATTTT

d_call: -
j_call: TRBJ1-2
clone_size: -
v_call: TRBV5-1
cdr3_aa: CASSLDPSGVYGYTF
cdr3_nt: TGCGCCAGCAGCTTGGACCCCTCAGGGGTCTATGGCTACACCTTC

d_call: TRBD2
j_call: TRBJ2-5
clone_size: many
v_call: TRBV19
cdr3_aa: CASSSGLAGAFYTETQYF
cdr3_nt: TGTGCCAGTAGTTCCGGACTAGCGGGAGCTTTTTACACAGAGACCCAGTACTTC

d_call: TRBD2
j_call: TRBJ2-4
clone_size: -
v_call: TRBV18
cdr3_aa: CASSTGGDIQYF
cdr3_nt: TGTGCCAGCTCTACGGGGGGAGACATTCAGTACTTC

d_call: TRBD1
j_call: TRBJ1-6
clone_size: -
v_call: TRBV3-1
cdr3_aa: CASSQESWDSPYSPLHF
cdr3_nt: TGTGCCAGCAGCCAAGAATCGTGGGACAGTCCCTATTCACCCCTCCACTTT

d_call: TRBD1
j_call: TRBJ2-2
clone_size: -
v_call: TRBV5-5
cdr3_aa: CASSLGAGGNTGELFF
cdr3_nt: TGTGCCAGCAGCTTGGGCGCAGGGGGTAACACCGGGGAGCTGTTTTTT

d_call: -
j_call: TRBJ2-7
clone_size: few
v_call: TRBV9
cdr3_aa: CASSVGSKPYEQYF
cdr3_nt: TGTGCCAGCAGCGTAGGAAGCAAGCCCTACGAGCAGTACTTC

d_call: -
j_call: TRBJ1-5
clone_size: -
v_call: TRBV12-3/TRBV12-4
cdr3_aa: CASSFQTGKGQPQHF
cdr3_nt: TGTGCCAGCAGTTTTCAAACGGGGAAGGGCCAGCCCCAGCATTTT

d_call: -
j_call: TRBJ2-2
clone_size: many
v_call: TRBV7-2
cdr3_aa: CASSLALRGGTGELFF
cdr3_nt: TGTGCCAGCAGCTTGGCCTTGAGGGGAGGCACCGGGGAGCTGTTTTTT

d_call: -
j_call: TRBJ2-7
clone_size: -
v_call: TRBV14
cdr3_aa: CASSPTGLYYEQYF
cdr3_nt: TGTGCCAGCAGCCCCACAGGACTTTACTACGAGCAGTACTTC

d_call: TRBD2
j_call: TRBJ2-7
clone_size: many
v_call: TRBV3-1
cdr3_aa: CASSLRLAPAYEQYF
cdr3_nt: TGTGCCAGCAGCCTAAGACTAGCCCCCGCCTACGAGCAGTACTTC

d_call: TRBD1
j_call: TRBJ1-2
clone_size: -
v_call: TRBV28
cdr3_aa: CASSSIKGTVHAYGYTF
cdr3_nt: TGTGCCAGCAGTTCGATAAAAGGGACAGTTCACGCCTATGGCTACACCTTC

d_call: -
j_call: TRBJ2-7
clone_size: many
v_call: TRBV14
cdr3_aa: CASSQVGQLGYYEQYF
cdr3_nt: TGTGCCAGCAGCCAAGTTGGACAGCTGGGGTACTACGAGCAGTACTTC

d_call: -
j_call: TRBJ1-1
clone_size: many
v_call: TRBV5-1
cdr3_aa: CASSLDGASGEAFF
cdr3_nt: TGCGCCAGCAGCTTGGATGGGGCCTCAGGGGAGGCTTTCTTT

d_call: -
j_call: TRBJ1-6
clone_size: -
v_call: TRBV29-1
cdr3_aa: CSVREFNSPLHF
cdr3_nt: TGCAGCGTCCGGGAGTTTAATTCACCCCTCCACTTT

d_call: -
j_call: TRBJ1-1
clone_size: -
v_call: TRBV6-1
cdr3_aa: CASSGTRGTEAFF
cdr3_nt: TGTGCCAGCAGTGGGACCCGGGGCACTGAAGCTTTCTTT

d_call: -
j_call: TRBJ1-6
clone_size: few
v_call: TRBV20-1
cdr3_aa: CSARSPGWPLHF
cdr3_nt: TGCAGTGCTAGGTCCCCGGGCTGGCCCCTCCACTTT

d_call: -
j_call: TRBJ2-1
clone_size: -
v_call: TRBV28
cdr3_aa: CASRQGYSSEQFF
cdr3_nt: TGTGCCAGCAGGCAGGGTTACTCAAGTGAGCAGTTCTTC